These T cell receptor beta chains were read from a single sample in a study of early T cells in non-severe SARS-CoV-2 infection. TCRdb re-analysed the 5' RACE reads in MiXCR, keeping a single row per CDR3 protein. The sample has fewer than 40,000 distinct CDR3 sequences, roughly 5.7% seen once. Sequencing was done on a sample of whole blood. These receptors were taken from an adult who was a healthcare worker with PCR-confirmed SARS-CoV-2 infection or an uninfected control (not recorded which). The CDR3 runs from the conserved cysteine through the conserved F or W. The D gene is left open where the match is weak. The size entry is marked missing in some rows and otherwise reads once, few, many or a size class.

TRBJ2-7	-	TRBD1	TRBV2	TGTGCCAGCGAACGGGACAGCTCCTACGAGCAGTACTTC	CASERDSSYEQYF
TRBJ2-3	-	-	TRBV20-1	TGCAGTGCTCAGGGGCTTGGCACAGATACGCAGTATTTT	CSAQGLGTDTQYF
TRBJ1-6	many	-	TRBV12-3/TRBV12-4	TGTGCCAGCAGTTTCGGAGGGGACAATTCACCCCTCCACTTT	CASSFGGDNSPLHF
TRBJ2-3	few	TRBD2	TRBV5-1	TGCGCCAGCACACCACCCAGCGGGAGTACAGATACGCAGTATTTT	CASTPPSGSTDTQYF
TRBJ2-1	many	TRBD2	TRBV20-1	TGCAGTGCTAGAACGACTAGCGGAGGATACAATGAGCAGTTCTTC	CSARTTSGGYNEQFF
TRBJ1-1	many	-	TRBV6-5	TGTGCCAGCAGTCCATCGACACAGGGGAACACTGAAGCTTTCTTT	CASSPSTQGNTEAFF
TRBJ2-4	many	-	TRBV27	TGTGCCAGCAGCGGTCCAGGGATAACCAAAAACATTCAGTACTTC	CASSGPGITKNIQYF
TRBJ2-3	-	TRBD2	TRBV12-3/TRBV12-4	TGTGCCAGCAGTCCGAGGACTAGCTGGGGCGCAGATACGCAGTATTTT	CASSPRTSWGADTQYF
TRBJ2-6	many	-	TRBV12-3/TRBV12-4	TGTGCCAGCACAACAGGGACCTCTGGGGCCAACGTCCTGACTTTC	CASTTGTSGANVLTF
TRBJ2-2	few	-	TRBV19	TGTGCCAGTAGTCGTCAGATCAACACCGGGGAGCTGTTTTTT	CASSRQINTGELFF
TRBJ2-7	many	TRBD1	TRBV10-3	TGTGCCATCAGGGACAGGGGGGGAGAGCAGTACTTC	CAIRDRGGEQYF
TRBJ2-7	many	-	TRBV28	TGTGCCAGCAGTTTGAGCGGGCCAACCTACGAGCAGTACTTC	CASSLSGPTYEQYF
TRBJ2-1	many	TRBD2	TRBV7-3	TGTGCCAGCAGCTTAACTGCACTAGCGTTCGGGGGCAATGAGCAGTTCTTC	CASSLTALAFGGNEQFF
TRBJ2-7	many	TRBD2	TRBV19	TGTGCCAGTAGTAACTCCGGGAGGTCCTACGAGCAGTACTTC	CASSNSGRSYEQYF
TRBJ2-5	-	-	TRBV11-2	TGTGCCAGCAGCTTTCTAGAGATCGAGACCCAGTACTTC	CASSFLEIETQYF
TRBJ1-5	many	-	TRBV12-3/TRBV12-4	TGTGCCAGCAGTTTAACAGGGAGTCGCAATCAGCCCCAGCATTTT	CASSLTGSRNQPQHF
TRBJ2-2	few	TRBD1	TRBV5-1	TGCGCCAGCAGTTTCCTTTTCGGGACAGCGAACACCGGGGAGCTGTTTTTT	CASSFLFGTANTGELFF
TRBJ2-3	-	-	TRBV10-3	TGTGCCATCAGTGAGAGGGTTCTAGCCACAGATACGCAGTATTTT	CAISERVLATDTQYF
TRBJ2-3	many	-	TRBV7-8	TGTGCCAGCAACCCGAGGAGCACAGATACGCAGTATTTT	CASNPRSTDTQYF
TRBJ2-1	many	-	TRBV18	TGTGCCAGCTCACTTAGCTCCTACAATGAGCAGTTCTTC	CASSLSSYNEQFF
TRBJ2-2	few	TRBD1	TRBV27	TGTGCCAGCAGTATCCGGCGACAGGGGGCGTCCGGGGAGCTGTTTTTT	CASSIRRQGASGELFF
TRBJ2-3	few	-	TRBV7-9	TGTGCCAGCAGCCCTACTCCAGATACGCAGTATTTT	CASSPTPDTQYF
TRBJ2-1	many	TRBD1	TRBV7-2	TGTGCCAGCAGCTTTACAGGGGGCTCCTACAATGAGCAGTTCTTC	CASSFTGGSYNEQFF
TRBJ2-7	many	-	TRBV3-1	TGTGCCAGCAGCCGGCTGGGGGTCTACGAGCAGTACTTC	CASSRLGVYEQYF
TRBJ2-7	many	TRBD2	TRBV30	TGTGCCTGGGGACGGACTAGCGGATCCTACGAGCAGTACTTC	CAWGRTSGSYEQYF
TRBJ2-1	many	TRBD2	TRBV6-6	TGTGCCAGCAGTCACCGACTAGCACAGAATGAGCAGTTCTTC	CASSHRLAQNEQFF
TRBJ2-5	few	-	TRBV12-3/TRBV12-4	TGTGCCAGCAGTTGGGGGGCCCTTCTAAGGACCCAGTACTTC	CASSWGALLRTQYF